The sample holds many counts of the clone carrying this TCR beta chain. From RNA transcripts, TCR beta CDR3 regions were amplified. An initial round of RT-PCR targeting the TCR CDR3 relied on the HTBI primer set. Via MiXCR, TCRdb re-called the multiplex PCR reads, giving one row per CDR3 protein. The table lists a few hundred thousand distinct CDR3 sequences, around 13% of them singletons. This sample was taken from a study of T cells in Graves' hyperthyroidism and ophthalmopathy. Blood was drawn at first hyperthyroidism diagnosis, before any ophthalmopathy symptoms. Germline V gives CDR1 LNHDA, CDR2 SQIVND (reference sequence). The J segment lost 4 bases and the V segment lost 5 bases, leaving 8 bases of the junction unmatched. The CDR3 runs 15 residues.

This clonotype was sampled from a woman younger than 45 with Graves' hyperthyroidism that later progressed to Graves' ophthalmopathy. The sequencing input was blood. The chain recombines TRBV19 with TRBJ2-5, with 9 bases lining up with TRBD1. CDR3 DNA: TGTGCCAGTAGTTTGACAGGGGGGGGTCGAGAGACCCAGTACTTC. Its translation: CASSLTGGGRETQYF.